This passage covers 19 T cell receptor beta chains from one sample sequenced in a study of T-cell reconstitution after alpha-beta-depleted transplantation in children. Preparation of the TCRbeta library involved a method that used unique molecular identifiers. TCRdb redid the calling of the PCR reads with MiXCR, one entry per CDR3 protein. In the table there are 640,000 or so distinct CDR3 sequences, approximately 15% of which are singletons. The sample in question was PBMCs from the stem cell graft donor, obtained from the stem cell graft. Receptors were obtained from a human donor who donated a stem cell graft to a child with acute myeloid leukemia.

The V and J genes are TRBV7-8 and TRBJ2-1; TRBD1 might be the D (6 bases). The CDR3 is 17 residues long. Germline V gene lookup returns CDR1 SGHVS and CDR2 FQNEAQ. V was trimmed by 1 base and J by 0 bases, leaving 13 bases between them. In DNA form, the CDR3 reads TGTGCCAGCAGCTTAGTGGGACATCAGAGCTCCTACAATGAGCAGTTCTTC. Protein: CASSLVGHQSSYNEQFF.

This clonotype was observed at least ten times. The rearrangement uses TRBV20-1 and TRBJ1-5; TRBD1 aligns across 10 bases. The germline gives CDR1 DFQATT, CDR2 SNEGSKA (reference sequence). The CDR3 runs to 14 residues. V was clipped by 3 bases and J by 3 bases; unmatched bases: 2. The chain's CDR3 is CSARDRGNNQPQHF. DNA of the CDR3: TGCAGTGCTAGGGACAGGGGGAACAATCAGCCCCAGCATTTT.

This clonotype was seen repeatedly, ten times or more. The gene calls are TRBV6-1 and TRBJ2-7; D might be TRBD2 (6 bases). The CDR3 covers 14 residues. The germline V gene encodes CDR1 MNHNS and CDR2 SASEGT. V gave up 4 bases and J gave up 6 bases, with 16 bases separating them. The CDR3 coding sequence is TGTGCCAGCAGTGGGGGACTTACCGGCGGCGAGCAGTACTTC. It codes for CASSGGLTGGEQYF.

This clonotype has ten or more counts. Here the CDR3 reads CASSLAMGFYEQYV. The DNA of the CDR3 is TGTGCCAGCAGCTTGGCCATGGGATTCTACGAGCAGTACGTC. The chain employs TRBV5-6 and TRBJ2-7; no definite D call. This CDR3 contains 14 residues. Germline CDR1 SGHDT, CDR2 YYEEEE. V was trimmed by 0 bases and J by 3 bases, leaving 10 bases between them.

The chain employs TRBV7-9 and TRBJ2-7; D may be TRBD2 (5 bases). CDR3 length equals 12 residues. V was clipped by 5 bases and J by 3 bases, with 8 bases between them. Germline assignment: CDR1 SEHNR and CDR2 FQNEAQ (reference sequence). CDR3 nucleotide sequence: TGTGCCAGCAGCGACGGAGGCTACGAGCAGTACTTC. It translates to CASSDGGYEQYF.

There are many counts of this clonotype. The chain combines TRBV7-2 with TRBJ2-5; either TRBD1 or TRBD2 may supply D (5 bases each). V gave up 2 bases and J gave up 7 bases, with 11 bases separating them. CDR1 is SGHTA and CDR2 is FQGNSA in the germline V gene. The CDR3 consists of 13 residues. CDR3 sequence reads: CASSLSTGGTQYF. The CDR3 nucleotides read TGTGCCAGCAGCTTATCCACAGGAGGGACCCAGTACTTC.

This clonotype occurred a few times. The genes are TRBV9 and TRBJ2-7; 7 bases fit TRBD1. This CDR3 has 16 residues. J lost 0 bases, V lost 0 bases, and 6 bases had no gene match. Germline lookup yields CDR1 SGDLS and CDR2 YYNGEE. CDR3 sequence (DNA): TGTGCCAGCAGCGTAGTTCCGCGGACAGGCTCCTACGAGCAGTACGTC. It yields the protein CASSVVPRTGSYEQYV.

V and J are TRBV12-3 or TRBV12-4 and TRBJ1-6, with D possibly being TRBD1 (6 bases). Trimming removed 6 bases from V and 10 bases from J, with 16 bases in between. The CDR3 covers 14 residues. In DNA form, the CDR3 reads TGTGCCAGCAGCCCCCAGGGGCCCAGCTCACCCCTCCACTTT. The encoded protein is CASSPQGPSSPLHF.

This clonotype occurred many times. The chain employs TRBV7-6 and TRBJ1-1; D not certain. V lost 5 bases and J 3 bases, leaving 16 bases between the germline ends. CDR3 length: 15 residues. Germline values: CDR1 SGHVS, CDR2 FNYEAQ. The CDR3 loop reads CASSPTLGFDTEAFF. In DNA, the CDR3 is TGTGCCAGCAGCCCCACTCTGGGGTTCGACACTGAAGCTTTCTTT.

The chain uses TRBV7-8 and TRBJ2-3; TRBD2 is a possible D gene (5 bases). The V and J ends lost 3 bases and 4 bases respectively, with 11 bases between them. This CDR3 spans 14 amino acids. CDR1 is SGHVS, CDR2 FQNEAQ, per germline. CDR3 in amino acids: CASSLREGADTQYF. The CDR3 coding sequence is TGTGCCAGCAGCTTGAGGGAAGGCGCAGATACGCAGTATTTT.

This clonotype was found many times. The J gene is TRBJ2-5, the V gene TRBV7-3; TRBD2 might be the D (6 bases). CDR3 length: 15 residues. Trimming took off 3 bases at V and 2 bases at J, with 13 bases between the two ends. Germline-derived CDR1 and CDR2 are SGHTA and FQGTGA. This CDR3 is CASSFDGGDQETQYF. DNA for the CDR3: TGTGCCAGCAGCTTTGACGGGGGAGATCAAGAGACCCAGTACTTC.

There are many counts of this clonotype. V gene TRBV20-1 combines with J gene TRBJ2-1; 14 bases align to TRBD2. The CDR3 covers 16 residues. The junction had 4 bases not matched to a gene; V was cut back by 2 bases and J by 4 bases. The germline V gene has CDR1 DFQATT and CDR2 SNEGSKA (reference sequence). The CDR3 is CSARRGTSGGYNEQFF. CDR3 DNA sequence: TGCAGTGCTAGACGTGGGACTAGCGGGGGATACAATGAGCAGTTCTTC.

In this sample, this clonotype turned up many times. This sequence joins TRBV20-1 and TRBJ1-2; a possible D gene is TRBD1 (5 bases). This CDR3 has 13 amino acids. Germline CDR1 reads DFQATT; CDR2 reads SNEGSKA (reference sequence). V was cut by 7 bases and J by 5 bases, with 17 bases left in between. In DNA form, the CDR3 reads TGCAGTGTCCGGGACCCGATCTGGTATGGCTACACCTTC. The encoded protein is CSVRDPIWYGYTF.

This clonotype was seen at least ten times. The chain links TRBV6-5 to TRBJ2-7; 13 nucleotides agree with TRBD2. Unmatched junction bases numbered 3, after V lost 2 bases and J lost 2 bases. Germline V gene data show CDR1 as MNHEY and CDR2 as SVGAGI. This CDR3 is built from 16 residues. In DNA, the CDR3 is TGTGCCAGCAGTTACCCTGGACTAGCGGGGGCCTACGAGCAGTACTTC. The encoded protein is CASSYPGLAGAYEQYF.

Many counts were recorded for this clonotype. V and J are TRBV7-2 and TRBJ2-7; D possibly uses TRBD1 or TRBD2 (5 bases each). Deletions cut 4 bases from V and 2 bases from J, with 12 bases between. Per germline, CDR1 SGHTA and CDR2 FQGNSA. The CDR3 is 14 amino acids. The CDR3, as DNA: TGTGCCAGCAGCTCACGTGGGGGAGCCTACGAGCAGTACTTC. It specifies CASSSRGGAYEQYF. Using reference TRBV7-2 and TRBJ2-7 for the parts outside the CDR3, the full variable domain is GAGVSQSPSNKVTEKGKDVELRCDPISGHTALYWYRQSLGQGLEFLIYFQGNSAPDKSGLPSDRFSAERTGGSVSTLTIQRTQQEDSAVYLCASSSRGGAYEQYFGPGTRLTVT.

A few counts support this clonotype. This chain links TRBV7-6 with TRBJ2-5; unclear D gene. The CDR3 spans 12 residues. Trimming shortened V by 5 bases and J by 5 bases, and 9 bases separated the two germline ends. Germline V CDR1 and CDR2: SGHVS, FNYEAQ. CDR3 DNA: TGTGCCAGCAGCCAAAACCGCGAGACCCAGTACTTC. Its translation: CASSQNRETQYF.

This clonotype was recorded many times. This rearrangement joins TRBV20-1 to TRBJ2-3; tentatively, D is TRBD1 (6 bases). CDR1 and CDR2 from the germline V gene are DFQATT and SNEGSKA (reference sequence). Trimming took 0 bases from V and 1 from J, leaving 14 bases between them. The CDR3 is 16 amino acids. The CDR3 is CSARDRGKGGTDTQYF. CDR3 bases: TGCAGTGCTAGAGATCGAGGGAAGGGGGGCACAGATACGCAGTATTTT.

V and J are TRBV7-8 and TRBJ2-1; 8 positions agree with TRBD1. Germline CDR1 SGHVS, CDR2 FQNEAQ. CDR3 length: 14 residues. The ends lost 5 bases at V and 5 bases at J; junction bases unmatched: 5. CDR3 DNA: TGTGCCAGCAGCATAGGGACAGGAAACAATGAGCAGTTCTTC. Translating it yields CASSIGTGNNEQFF.

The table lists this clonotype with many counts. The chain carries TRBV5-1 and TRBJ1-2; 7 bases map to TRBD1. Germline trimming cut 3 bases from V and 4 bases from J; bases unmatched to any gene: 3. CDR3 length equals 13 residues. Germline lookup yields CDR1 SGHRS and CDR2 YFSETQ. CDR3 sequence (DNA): TGCGCCAGCAGCTCGGGACAGACCTATGGCTACACCTTC. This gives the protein CASSSGQTYGYTF.